This T cell receptor beta chain was sequenced for a study of blood T cells in healthy people across ages. It was 9.5 to 10 milliliters of peripheral blood that were drawn from each donor. Looked up from germline, CDR1 is SGHRS and CDR2 is YFSETQ. V was shortened by 3 bases and J by 4 bases, with 10 bases between the two germline ends. The CDR3 is 13 amino acids. This clonotype was observed a handful of times. Together with a sample-barcoded 5' primer, a J-beta primer mix was included in a second PCR lasting about 7 to 11 cycles. Using its own MiXCR run on the 5' RACE reads, TCRdb lists one record per CDR3 protein. The sample includes 800,000 or so distinct CDR3 sequences, roughly 46% of them seen just once.

This receptor was obtained from a man at least 80 years old in good health. The chain couples TRBV5-1 to TRBJ1-1, with D possibly being TRBD1 (5 bases). The sample consisted of blood. CDR3 in amino acids: CASSSSGFTEAFF. The CDR3 DNA reads TGCGCCAGCAGCTCCTCAGGGTTCACTGAAGCTTTCTTT.